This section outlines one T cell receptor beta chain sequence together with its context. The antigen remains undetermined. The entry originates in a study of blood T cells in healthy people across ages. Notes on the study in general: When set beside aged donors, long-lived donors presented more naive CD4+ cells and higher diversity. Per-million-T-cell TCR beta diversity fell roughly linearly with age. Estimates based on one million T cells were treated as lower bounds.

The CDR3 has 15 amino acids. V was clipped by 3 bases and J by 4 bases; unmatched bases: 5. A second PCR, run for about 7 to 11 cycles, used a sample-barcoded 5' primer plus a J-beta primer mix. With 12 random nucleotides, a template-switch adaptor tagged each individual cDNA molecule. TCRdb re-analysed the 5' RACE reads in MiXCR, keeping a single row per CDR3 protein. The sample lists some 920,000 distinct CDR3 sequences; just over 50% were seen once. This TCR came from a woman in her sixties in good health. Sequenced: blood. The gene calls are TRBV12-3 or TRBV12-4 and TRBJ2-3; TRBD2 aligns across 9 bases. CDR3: CASSLREGGADTQYF. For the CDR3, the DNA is TGTGCCAGCAGTTTGCGGGAGGGAGGCGCAGATACGCAGTATTTT.